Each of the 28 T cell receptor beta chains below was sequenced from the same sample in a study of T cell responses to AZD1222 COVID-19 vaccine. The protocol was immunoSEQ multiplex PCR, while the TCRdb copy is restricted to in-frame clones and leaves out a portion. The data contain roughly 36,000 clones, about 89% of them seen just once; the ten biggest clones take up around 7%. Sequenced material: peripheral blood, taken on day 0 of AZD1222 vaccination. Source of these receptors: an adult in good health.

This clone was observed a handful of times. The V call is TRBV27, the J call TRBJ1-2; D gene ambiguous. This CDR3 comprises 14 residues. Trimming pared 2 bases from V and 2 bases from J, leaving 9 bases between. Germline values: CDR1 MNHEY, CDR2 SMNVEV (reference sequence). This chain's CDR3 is CASSLRIPNYGYTF. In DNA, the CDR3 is TGTGCCAGCAGTTTACGGATCCCGAACTATGGCTACACCTTC.

CDR3 sequence: CASSSPYEQYF. The CDR3 DNA sequence: TGTGCCAGCAGTTCGCCATACGAGCAGTACTTC. This chain links TRBV6-2 or TRBV6-3 with TRBJ2-7; D not certain. V lost 4 bases, J lost 4 bases, and 5 bases lay in between. Looked up from germline, CDR1 is MNHEY and CDR2 is SVGEGT. CDR3 size: 11 residues.

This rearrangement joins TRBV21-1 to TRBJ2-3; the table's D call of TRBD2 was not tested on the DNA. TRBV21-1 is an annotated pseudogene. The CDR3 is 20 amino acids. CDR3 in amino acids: CASSPNDSGLAGHLGDTQYF. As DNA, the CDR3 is TGTGCCAGCAGCCCCAACGATTCCGGACTAGCGGGCCATTTGGGGGATACGCAGTATTTT.

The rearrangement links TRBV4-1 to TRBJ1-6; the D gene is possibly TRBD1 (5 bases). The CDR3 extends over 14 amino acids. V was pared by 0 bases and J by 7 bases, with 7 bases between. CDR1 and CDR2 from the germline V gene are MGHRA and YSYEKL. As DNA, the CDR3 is TGCGCCAGCAGCCAAGAGCGGGGGAATTCACCCCTCCACTTT. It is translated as CASSQERGNSPLHF.

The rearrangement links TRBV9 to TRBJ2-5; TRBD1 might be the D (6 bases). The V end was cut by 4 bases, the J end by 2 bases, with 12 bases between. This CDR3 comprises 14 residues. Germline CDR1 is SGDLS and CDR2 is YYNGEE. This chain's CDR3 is CASSLQGGQETQYF. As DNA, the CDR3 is TGTGCCAGCAGCCTACAGGGTGGGCAAGAGACCCAGTACTTC.

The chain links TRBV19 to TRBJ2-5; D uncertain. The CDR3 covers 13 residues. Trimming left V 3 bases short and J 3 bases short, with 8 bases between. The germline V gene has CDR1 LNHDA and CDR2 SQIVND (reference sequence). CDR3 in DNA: TGTGCCAGTAGTATCGTGGCGGAAGAGACCCAGTACTTC. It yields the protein CASSIVAEETQYF.

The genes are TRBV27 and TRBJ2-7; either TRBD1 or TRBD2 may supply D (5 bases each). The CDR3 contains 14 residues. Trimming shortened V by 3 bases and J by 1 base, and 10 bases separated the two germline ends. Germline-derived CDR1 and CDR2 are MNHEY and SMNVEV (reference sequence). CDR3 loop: CASSFGDRSYEQYF. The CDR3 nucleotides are TGTGCCAGCAGTTTTGGGGACCGATCCTACGAGCAGTACTTC.

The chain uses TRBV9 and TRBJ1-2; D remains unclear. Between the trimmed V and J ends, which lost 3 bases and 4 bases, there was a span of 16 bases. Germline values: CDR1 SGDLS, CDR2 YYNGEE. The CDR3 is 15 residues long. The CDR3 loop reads CASSGSPTQFYGYTF. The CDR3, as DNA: TGTGCCAGCAGCGGTTCACCGACGCAATTCTATGGCTACACCTTC.

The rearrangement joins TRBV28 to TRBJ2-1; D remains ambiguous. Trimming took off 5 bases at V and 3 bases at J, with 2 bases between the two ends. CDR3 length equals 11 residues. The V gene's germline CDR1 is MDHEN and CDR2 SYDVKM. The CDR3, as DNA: TGTGCCAGCAGTCTCTACAATGAGCAGTTCTTC. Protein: CASSLYNEQFF.

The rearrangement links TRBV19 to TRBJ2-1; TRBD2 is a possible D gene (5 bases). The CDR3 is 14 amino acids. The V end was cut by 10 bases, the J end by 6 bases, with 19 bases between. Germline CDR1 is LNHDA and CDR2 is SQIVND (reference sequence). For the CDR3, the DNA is TGTGCCACCAAATCTATGGACCGGGGCAATGAGCAGTTCTTC. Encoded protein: CATKSMDRGNEQFF.

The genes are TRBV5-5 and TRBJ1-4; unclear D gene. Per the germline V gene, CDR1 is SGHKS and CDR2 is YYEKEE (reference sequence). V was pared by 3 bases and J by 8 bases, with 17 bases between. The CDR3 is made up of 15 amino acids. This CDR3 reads CASSWAGELSEKLFF. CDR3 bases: TGTGCCAGCAGCTGGGCCGGGGAATTAAGCGAAAAACTGTTTTTT.

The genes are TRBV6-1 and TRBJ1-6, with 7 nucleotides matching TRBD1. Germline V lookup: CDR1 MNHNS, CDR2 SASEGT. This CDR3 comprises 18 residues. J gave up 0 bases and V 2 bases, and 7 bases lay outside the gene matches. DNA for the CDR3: TGTGCCAGCAGTGAATGGAGGACAGGCCCCTCCTATAATTCACCCCTCCACTTT. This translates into CASSEWRTGPSYNSPLHF.

The DNA for the CDR3 is TGTGCCAGCAGTACCGGGACAGGTGGAAACACCATATATTTT. Amino acids: CASSTGTGGNTIYF. The chain recombines TRBV2 with TRBJ1-3; 8 bases align to TRBD1. CDR1 and CDR2 from the germline V gene are SNHLY and FYNNEI. The CDR3 extends over 14 amino acids. Trimming took 5 bases from V and 3 from J; bases not matched to a gene: 3.

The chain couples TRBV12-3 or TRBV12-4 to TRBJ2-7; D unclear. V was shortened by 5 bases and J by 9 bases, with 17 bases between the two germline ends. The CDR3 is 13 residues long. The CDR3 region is CASSVLIPRRQYF. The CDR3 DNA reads TGTGCCAGCAGTGTCCTTATCCCGAGGCGGCAGTACTTC.

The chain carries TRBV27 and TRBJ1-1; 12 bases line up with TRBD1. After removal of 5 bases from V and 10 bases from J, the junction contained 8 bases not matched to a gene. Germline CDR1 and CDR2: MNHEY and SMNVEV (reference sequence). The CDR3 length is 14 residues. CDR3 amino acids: CASSDHGTGGLAFF. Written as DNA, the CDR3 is TGTGCCAGCAGTGACCACGGGACAGGGGGCTTAGCTTTCTTT.

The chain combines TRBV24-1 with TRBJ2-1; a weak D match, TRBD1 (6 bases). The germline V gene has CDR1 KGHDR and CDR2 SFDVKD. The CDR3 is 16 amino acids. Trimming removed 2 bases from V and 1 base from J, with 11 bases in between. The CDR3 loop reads CATSDSTGKSYNEQFF. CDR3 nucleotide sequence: TGTGCCACCAGTGATTCAACAGGGAAATCCTACAATGAGCAGTTCTTC.

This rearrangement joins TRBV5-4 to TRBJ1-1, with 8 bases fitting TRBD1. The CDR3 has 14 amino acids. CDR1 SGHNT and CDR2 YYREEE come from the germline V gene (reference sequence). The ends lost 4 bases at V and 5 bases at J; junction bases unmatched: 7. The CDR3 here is CASSRTGTFTEAFF. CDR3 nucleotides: TGTGCCAGCAGCCGGACAGGGACGTTTACTGAAGCTTTCTTT.

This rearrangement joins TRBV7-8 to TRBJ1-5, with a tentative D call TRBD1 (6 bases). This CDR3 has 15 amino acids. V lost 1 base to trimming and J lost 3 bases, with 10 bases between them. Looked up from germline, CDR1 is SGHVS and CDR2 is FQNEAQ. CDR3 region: CASSLEAGANQPQHF. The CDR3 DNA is TGTGCCAGCAGCTTAGAGGCAGGGGCCAATCAGCCCCAGCATTTT.

CDR3 in amino acids: CASSSATRPGNEQYF. For the CDR3, the DNA is TGTGCCAGCAGCTCGGCGACAAGACCAGGGAACGAGCAGTACTTC. V gene TRBV7-9 combines with J gene TRBJ2-7, with a tentative D call TRBD1 (5 bases). V lost 4 bases and J 5 bases, leaving 18 bases between the germline ends. The CDR3 loop spans 15 amino acids. Germline V lookup: CDR1 SEHNR, CDR2 FQNEAQ (reference sequence).

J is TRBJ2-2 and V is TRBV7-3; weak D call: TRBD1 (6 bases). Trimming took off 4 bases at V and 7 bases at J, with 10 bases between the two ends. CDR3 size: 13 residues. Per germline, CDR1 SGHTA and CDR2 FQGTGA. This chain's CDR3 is CASSSRTDGELFF. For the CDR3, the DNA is TGTGCCAGCAGCTCCCGGACAGACGGGGAGCTGTTTTTT.

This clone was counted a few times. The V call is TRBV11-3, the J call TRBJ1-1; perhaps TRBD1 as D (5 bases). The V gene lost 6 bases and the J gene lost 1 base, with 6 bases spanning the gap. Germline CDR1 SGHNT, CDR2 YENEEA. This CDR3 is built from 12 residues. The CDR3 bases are TGTGCCAGCAGTGGACAGAACACTGAAGCTTTCTTT. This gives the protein CASSGQNTEAFF.

CDR3: CASRWQRKNSPLHF. The CDR3 DNA follows: TGTGCCAGCCGATGGCAGAGAAAAAATTCACCCCTCCACTTT. The chain is built from TRBV27 and TRBJ1-6; D is ambiguous. The CDR3 has 14 amino acids. V was shortened by 8 bases and J by 7 bases, with 15 bases between the two germline ends. Germline CDR1 reads MNHEY; CDR2 reads SMNVEV (reference sequence).

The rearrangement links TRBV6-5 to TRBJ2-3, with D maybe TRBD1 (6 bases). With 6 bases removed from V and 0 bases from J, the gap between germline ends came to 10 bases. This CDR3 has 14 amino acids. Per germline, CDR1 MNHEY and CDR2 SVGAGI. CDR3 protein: CASRRTASTDTQYF. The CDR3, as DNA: TGTGCCAGCAGACGGACAGCCAGCACAGATACGCAGTATTTT.

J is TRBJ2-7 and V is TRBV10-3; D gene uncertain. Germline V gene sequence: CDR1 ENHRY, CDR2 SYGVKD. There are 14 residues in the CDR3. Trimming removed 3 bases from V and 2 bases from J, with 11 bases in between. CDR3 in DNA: TGTGCCATCAGTGACACCTCTAAGGCCTACGAGCAGTACTTC. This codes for CAISDTSKAYEQYF.

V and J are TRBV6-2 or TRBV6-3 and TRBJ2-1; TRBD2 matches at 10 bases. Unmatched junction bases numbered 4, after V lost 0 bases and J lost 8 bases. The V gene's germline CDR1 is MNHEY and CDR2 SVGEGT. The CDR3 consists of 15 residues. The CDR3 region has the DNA TGTGCCAGCAGTTACTCTTCTAGCGGGAGCCATGAGCAGTTCTTC. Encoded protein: CASSYSSSGSHEQFF.

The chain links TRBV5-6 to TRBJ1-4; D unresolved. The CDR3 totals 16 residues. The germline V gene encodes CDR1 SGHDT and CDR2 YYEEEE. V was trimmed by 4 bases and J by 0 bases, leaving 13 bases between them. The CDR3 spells CASSPDPLATNEKLFF. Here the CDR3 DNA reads TGTGCCAGCAGCCCCGACCCTCTTGCAACTAATGAAAAACTGTTTTTT.

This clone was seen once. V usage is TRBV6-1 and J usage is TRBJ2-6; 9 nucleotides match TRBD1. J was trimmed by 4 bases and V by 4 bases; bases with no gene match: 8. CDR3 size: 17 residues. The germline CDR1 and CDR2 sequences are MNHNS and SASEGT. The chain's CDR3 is CASSGNRGRGGANVLTF. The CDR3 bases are TGTGCCAGCAGTGGGAACAGGGGGCGGGGCGGGGCCAACGTCCTGACTTTC.

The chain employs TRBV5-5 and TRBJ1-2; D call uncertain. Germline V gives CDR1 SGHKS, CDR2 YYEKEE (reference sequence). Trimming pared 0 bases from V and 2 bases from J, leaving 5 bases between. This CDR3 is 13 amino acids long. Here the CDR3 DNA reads TGTGCCAGCAGCTTGGTGGGGAACTATGGCTACACCTTC. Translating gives CASSLVGNYGYTF.